This passage covers 9 T cell receptor beta chains from one sample sequenced in a study of Graves' ophthalmopathy and Graves' hyperthyroidism. Scientists amplified the TCR beta CDR3 regions from RNA transcripts. Scientists carried out first-round RT-PCR using HTBI primers and then a second-round multiplex PCR. One entry per CDR3 protein results from TCRdb running MiXCR on the multiplex PCR reads. This table has around 1,000,000 distinct CDR3 sequences, 35% to 40% appearing once. The specimen was peripheral blood or thyroid tissue (not recorded which). The receptors originated from an adult man with Graves' hyperthyroidism.

This clonotype was recorded once. The chain links TRBV10-3 to TRBJ1-5; tentatively, D is TRBD1 (5 bases). Looked up from germline, CDR1 is ENHRY and CDR2 is SYGVKD. The CDR3 runs to 16 residues. Trimming took 5 bases from V and 7 from J, leaving 21 bases between them. The CDR3 sequence is CAISRLGQGLYQPQHF. The CDR3 DNA reads as TGTGCCATCAGTCGATTGGGGCAGGGTTTATACCAGCCCCAGCATTTT.

This chain uses TRBV10-3 with TRBJ2-6; D call uncertain. The CDR3 runs 15 residues. Germline loops: CDR1 ENHRY, CDR2 SYGVKD. The V end was cut by 10 bases, the J end by 0 bases, with 13 bases between. CDR3 sequence reads: CASRAGVSGANVLTF. The DNA for the CDR3 is TGTGCCAGCAGAGCAGGCGTCTCTGGGGCCAACGTCCTGACTTTC.

This clonotype was seen a handful of times. V is TRBV7-2 and J is TRBJ1-1, with TRBD1 as a possible D gene (5 bases). Trimming left V 2 bases short and J 5 bases short, with 9 bases between. The germline V gene has CDR1 SGHTA and CDR2 FQGNSA. The CDR3 is 13 amino acids. The CDR3 loop reads CASSLLGRTEAFF. The CDR3 DNA reads TGTGCCAGCAGCTTATTGGGGCGAACTGAAGCTTTCTTT.

Many counts were recorded for this clonotype. This chain uses TRBV10-3 with TRBJ1-4, with a weak D call TRBD1 (5 bases). CDR1 is ENHRY, CDR2 SYGVKD, per germline. The CDR3 is 13 residues long. V was cut by 7 bases and J by 8 bases, with 14 bases left in between. The CDR3 DNA sequence: TGTGCCATCACCCGGGACCTAGGGGAAAAACTGTTTTTT. Its protein is CAITRDLGEKLFF.

Only a few counts were recorded for this clonotype. The chain recombines TRBV12-3 or TRBV12-4 with TRBJ2-6; D not certain. The CDR3 contains 10 residues. Trimming took 5 bases from V and 8 from J, leaving 1 base between them. For the CDR3, the DNA is TGTGCCAGCAGTCCCAACGTCCTGACTTTC. This gives the protein CASSPNVLTF.

As DNA, the CDR3 is TGTGCCAGCAGCCCAGCAGAATCTAACTACGAGCAGTACTTC. Amino acids: CASSPAESNYEQYF. V usage is TRBV7-4 and J usage is TRBJ2-7; no clear D. From germline, CDR1 is SGHVT and CDR2 SQSDAQ. The germline V and J ends were trimmed by 5 bases and 3 bases, with 14 bases remaining between them. This CDR3 contains 14 residues.

The table lists this clonotype with many counts. This sequence joins TRBV19 and TRBJ2-2; TRBD2 aligns across 9 bases. V dropped 7 bases and J dropped 4; count of bases not matched to a gene: 7. CDR1 is LNHDA and CDR2 is SQIVND in the germline V gene (reference sequence). CDR3 length: 15 residues. The CDR3 loop is CASTIAGAFTGELFF. Here the CDR3 DNA reads TGTGCCAGTACCATAGCGGGAGCGTTCACCGGGGAGCTGTTTTTT.

V gene TRBV5-1 combines with J gene TRBJ1-1; TRBD1 is a possible D gene (6 bases). The CDR3 consists of 16 residues. V lost 2 bases and J lost 4, with 18 bases in between. Germline CDR1 is SGHRS and CDR2 is YFSETQ. The CDR3 reads CASSLTGHDRSTEAFF. CDR3 nucleotides: TGCGCCAGCAGCTTAACGGGACACGATCGGAGCACTGAAGCTTTCTTT.

This clonotype was detected a few times. The gene calls are TRBV4-1 and TRBJ2-7; 16 bases line up with TRBD2. The length of the CDR3 is 17 residues. V lost 0 bases and J lost 3; bases outside the gene matches: 2. Germline CDR1 MGHRA, CDR2 YSYEKL. CDR3 region: CASSQEGLAGGGYEQYF. DNA for the CDR3: TGCGCCAGCAGCCAAGAGGGACTAGCGGGAGGGGGCTACGAGCAGTACTTC.